This TCR beta chain appears in the sequencing data of a study of cytomegalovirus exposure and HLA in healthy donors. The wider study: A data release that came early held roughly 80 million unique TCRs from HLA-typed donors. The study's findings and limits: Cytomegalovirus-associated TCR beta chains were listed, numbering 150 to 200. In a later analysis, compared with equally common non-associated chains, HLA-associated beta chains were more expanded.

The trim removed 1 base at V and 6 bases at J, leaving 9 bases unmatched. CDR3 length: 16 amino acids. Germline values: CDR1 SGHAT, CDR2 FQNNGV. With regard to this clone: Its antigen is currently unknown.

With 60 Vbeta and 13 Jbeta primers, the PCR was carried out. Measured with immunoSEQ multiplex PCR; TCRdb has only the in-frame clones, and not every one. The table has about 120,000 clones, about 86% seen once. The clonotype comes from a young woman in good health and CMV-seronegative. The sample consisted of PBMCs. The rearrangement uses TRBV11-2 and TRBJ2-1; 7 positions match TRBD2. The CDR3 sequence: CASSLGFRGSFNEQFF. The CDR3 DNA reads TGTGCCAGCAGCTTAGGTTTCCGCGGGAGTTTCAATGAGCAGTTCTTC.